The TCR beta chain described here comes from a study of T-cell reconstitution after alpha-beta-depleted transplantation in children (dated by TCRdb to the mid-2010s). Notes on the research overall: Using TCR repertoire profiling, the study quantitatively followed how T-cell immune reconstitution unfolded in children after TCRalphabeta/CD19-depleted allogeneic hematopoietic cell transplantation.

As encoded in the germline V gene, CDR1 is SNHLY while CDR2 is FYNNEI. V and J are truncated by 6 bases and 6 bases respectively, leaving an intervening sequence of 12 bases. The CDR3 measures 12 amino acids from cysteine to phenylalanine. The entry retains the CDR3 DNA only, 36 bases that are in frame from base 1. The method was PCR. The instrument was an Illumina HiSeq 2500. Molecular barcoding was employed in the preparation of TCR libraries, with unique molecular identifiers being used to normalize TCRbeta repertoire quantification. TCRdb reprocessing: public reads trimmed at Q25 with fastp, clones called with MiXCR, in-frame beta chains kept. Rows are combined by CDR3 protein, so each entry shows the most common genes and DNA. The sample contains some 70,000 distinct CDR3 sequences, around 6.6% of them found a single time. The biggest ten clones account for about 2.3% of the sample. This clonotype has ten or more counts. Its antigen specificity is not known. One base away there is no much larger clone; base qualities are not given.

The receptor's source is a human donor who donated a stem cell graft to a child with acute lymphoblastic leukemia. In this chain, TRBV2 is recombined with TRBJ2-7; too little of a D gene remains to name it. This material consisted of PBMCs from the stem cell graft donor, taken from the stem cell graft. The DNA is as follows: TGTGCCAGCAGGGGGTATGGACCCGAGCAGTACTTC. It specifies CASRGYGPEQYF.